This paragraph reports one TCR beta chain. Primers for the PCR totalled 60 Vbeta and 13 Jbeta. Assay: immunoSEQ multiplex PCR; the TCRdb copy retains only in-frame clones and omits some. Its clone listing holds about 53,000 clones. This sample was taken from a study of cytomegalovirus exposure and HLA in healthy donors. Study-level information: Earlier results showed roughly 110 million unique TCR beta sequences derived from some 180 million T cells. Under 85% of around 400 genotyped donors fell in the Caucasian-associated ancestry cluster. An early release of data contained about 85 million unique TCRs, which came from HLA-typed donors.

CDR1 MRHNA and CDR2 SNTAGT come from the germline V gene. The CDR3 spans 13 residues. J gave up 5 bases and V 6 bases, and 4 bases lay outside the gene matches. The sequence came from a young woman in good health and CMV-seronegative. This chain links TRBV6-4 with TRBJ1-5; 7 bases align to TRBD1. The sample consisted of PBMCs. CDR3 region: CASRGQPDQPQHF. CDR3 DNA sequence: TGTGCCAGCAGGGGACAGCCTGATCAGCCCCAGCATTTT.